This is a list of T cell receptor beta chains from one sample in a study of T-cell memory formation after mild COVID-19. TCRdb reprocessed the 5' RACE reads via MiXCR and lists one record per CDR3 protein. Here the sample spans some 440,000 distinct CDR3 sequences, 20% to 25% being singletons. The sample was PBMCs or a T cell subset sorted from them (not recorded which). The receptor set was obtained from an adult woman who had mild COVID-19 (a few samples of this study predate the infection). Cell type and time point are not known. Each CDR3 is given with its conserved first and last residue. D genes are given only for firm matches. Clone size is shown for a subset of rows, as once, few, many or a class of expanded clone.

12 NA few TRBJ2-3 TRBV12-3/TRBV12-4 CASSFSVDTQYF TGTGCCAGCAGTTTTAGCGTGGATACGCAGTATTTT
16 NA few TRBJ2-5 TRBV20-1 CSARGPAEGLLETQYF TGCAGTGCTAGAGGCCCAGCCGAGGGCCTCTTAGAGACCCAGTACTTC
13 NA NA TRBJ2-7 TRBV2 CASSDRVLYEQYF TGTGCCAGCAGTGATAGGGTCCTCTACGAGCAGTACTTC
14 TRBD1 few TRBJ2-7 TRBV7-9 CASSDTWTGNEQYF TGTGCCAGCAGCGACACATGGACAGGGAACGAGCAGTACTTC
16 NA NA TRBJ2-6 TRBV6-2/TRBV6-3 CASSYPGSSGANVLTF TGTGCCAGCAGTTACCCGGGGAGCTCTGGGGCCAACGTCCTGACTTTC
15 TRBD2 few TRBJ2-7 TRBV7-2 CASSWASGGSYEQYF TGTGCCAGCAGCTGGGCTAGCGGAGGTTCCTACGAGCAGTACTTC
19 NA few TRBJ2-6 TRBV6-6 CASSSTGQGLLSGANVLTF TGTGCCAGCAGTTCCACGGGGCAAGGTCTTCTGTCTGGGGCCAACGTCCTGACTTTC
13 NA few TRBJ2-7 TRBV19 CASSSGDGYEQYF TGTGCCAGTAGTTCTGGGGACGGCTACGAGCAGTACTTC
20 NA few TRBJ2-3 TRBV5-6 CASSLVAGSPSRGETDTQYF TGTGCCAGCAGCTTGGTTGCGGGTTCCCCCTCCAGGGGCGAGACAGATACGCAGTATTTT
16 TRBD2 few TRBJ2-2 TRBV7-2 CASSLVAGGNTGELFF TGTGCCAGCAGCTTAGTGGCGGGAGGGAACACCGGGGAGCTGTTTTTT
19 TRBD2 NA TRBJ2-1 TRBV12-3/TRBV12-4 CASSLALGTSRSSYNEQFF TGTGCCAGCAGTTTAGCGCTGGGGACTAGCAGGAGCTCCTACAATGAGCAGTTCTTC
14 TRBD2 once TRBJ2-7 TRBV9 CASSVEASGTPLHF TGTGCCAGCAGCGTAGAGGCTAGCGGGACCCCCCTGCACTTC
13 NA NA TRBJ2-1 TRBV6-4 CASTVAGNNEQFF TGTGCCAGCACAGTGGCCGGGAACAATGAGCAGTTCTTC
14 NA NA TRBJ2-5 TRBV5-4 CASSSRTAQETQYF TGTGCCAGCAGCTCAAGGACAGCACAAGAGACCCAGTACTTC
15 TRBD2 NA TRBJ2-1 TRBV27 CASSLSTSGGYEQFF TGTGCCAGCAGTTTGTCGACTAGCGGGGGCTATGAGCAGTTCTTC
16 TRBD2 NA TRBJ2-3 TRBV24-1 CATSDGTRLSTDTQYF TGTGCCACCAGTGACGGGACTAGACTTAGCACAGATACGCAGTATTTT
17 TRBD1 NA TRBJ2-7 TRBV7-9 CASSSRPGQGASYEQYF TGTGCCAGCAGCTCGCGGCCGGGACAGGGGGCTAGCTACGAGCAGTACTTC
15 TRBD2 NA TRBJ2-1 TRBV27 CASSFPKRGGDEQFF TGTGCCAGCAGTTTCCCCAAGCGGGGAGGCGATGAGCAGTTCTTC
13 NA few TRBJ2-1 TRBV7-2 CASSSDAYNEQFF TGTGCCAGCAGCTCTGACGCTTACAATGAGCAGTTCTTC
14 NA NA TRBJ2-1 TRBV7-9 CASSAGWDYNEQFF TGTGCCAGCAGCGCGGGGTGGGACTACAATGAGCAGTTCTTC
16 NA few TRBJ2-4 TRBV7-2 CASSPRTELAKNIQYF TGTGCCAGCAGCCCCCGGACGGAGCTAGCCAAAAACATTCAGTACTTC
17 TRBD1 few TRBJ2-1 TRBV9 CASSVAPAGTGDEKQFF TGTGCCAGCAGCGTAGCTCCAGCCGGGACAGGGGACGAGAAGCAGTTCTTC
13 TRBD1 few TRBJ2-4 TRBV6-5 CASSTGVGNIQYF TGTGCCAGCAGTACAGGGGTTGGAAACATTCAGTACTTC
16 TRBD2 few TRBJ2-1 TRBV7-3 CASSSLLGGGPDEQFF TGTGCCAGCAGCTCCCTCCTGGGGGGAGGGCCCGATGAGCAGTTCTTC
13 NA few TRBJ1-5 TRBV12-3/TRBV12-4 CASSSVHWQPQHF TGTGCCAGCAGTTCCGTCCATTGGCAGCCCCAGCATTTT
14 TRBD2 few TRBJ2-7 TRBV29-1 CSVVGTSGTYEQYF TGCAGCGTTGTCGGGACTAGCGGGACCTACGAGCAGTACTTC
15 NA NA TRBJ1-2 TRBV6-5 CASSLIPTDSYGYTF TGTGCCAGCAGTCTAATCCCTACCGACAGCTATGGCTACACCTTC
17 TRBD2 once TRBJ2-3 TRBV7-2 CASSPGLAGGFTDTQYF TGTGCCAGCAGCCCGGGACTAGCGGGAGGGTTTACAGATACGCAGTATTTT
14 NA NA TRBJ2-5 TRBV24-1 CATSDWRDPATQYF TGTGCCACCAGTGATTGGAGGGACCCGGCGACCCAGTACTTC
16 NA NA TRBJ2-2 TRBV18 CASSPHDPSNTGELFF TGTGCCAGCTCACCACATGACCCATCGAACACCGGGGAGCTGTTTTTT